Listed below are T cell receptor beta chains from one sample, sequenced in a study of cytomegalovirus exposure and HLA in healthy donors. Measured with immunoSEQ multiplex PCR; TCRdb has only the in-frame clones, and not every one. This table holds over 150,000 clones, roughly 85% found once. The source material was PBMCs. The receptor source for this set is a woman aged 25 to 45 in good health and CMV-seronegative. CDR3s include the opening cysteine and the closing phenylalanine or tryptophan. The D gene is left open where the match is weak. Size values are once, few and many counts, or a class for expanded clones, and some rows have none.

>NA|TRBJ2-7|NA|TRBV10-1
CASSERFEGQYF
TGCGCCAGCAGTGAGAGGTTCGAGGGGCAGTACTTC
>TRBD2|TRBJ2-1|NA|TRBV5-1
CASGGTRVHEQFF
TGCGCCAGCGGTGGGACTAGGGTCCATGAGCAGTTCTTC
>TRBD1|TRBJ2-7|NA|TRBV6-6
CASSYSRTGGEQYF
TGTGCCAGCAGTTACTCGAGGACAGGGGGCGAGCAGTACTTC
>NA|TRBJ1-2|NA|TRBV27
CASSSLDRFGYGYTF
TGTGCCAGCAGTTCTTTGGACAGATTTGGTTATGGCTACACCTTC
>TRBD2|TRBJ2-3|NA|TRBV7-9
CASSAWTSGSHQGTDTQYF
TGTGCCAGCAGCGCCTGGACTAGCGGGAGCCATCAGGGCACAGATACGCAGTATTTC
>NA|TRBJ2-2|NA|TRBV7-9
CASSKTGATGELFF
TGTGCCAGCAGTAAAACAGGAGCCACCGGGGAGCTGTTTTTT
>NA|TRBJ1-3|NA|TRBV4-1
CASSQVLDGQISGNTIYF
TGCGCCAGCAGCCAAGTGCTTGATGGACAGATCTCTGGAAACACCATATATTTT
>TRBD2|TRBJ2-5|NA|TRBV2
CASRRPSGRETQYF
TGTGCCAGCAGGAGACCTAGCGGGCGGGAGACCCAGTACTTC
>TRBD1|TRBJ1-2|NA|TRBV14
CASSQTGTYGYTF
TGTGCCAGCAGCCAGACAGGGACCTATGGCTACACCTTC
>TRBD1|TRBJ1-1|NA|TRBV29-1
CSVRGRGELNTEAFF
TGCAGCGTCCGCGGCAGGGGGGAATTGAACACTGAAGCTTTCTTT
>NA|TRBJ1-1|NA|TRBV5-1
CASSVQGRGRNTEAFF
TGCGCCAGCAGCGTACAGGGTCGTGGGAGGAACACTGAAGCTTTCTTT
>NA|TRBJ1-2|NA|TRBV19
CATNHEVLGYTF
TGTGCCACCAACCATGAGGTGCTTGGCTACACCTTC
>NA|TRBJ1-5|once|TRBV7-2
CASSPRGMGNQPQHF
TGTGCCAGCAGCCCCCGGGGGATGGGGAATCAGCCCCAGCATTTT
>TRBD1|TRBJ1-3|NA|TRBV4-1
CASSQARGQGGNTIYF
TGCGCCAGCAGCCAAGCCAGGGGGCAAGGTGGAAACACCATATATTTT
>TRBD1|TRBJ2-7|NA|TRBV15
CATSRYGQAAYEQYF
TGTGCCACCAGCAGATATGGACAGGCCGCCTACGAGCAGTACTTC
>NA|TRBJ2-3|NA|TRBV28
CASSSSGSGDTQYF
TGTGCCAGCAGTTCGTCAGGGTCAGGAGATACGCAGTATTTT
>NA|TRBJ1-2|NA|TRBV27
CASSLRGSSYGYTF
TGTGCCAGCAGTTTAAGGGGGAGCTCCTATGGCTACACCTTC
>TRBD2|TRBJ2-1|once|TRBV29-1
CSVPHREGSSYNEQFF
TGCAGCGTGCCCCATCGGGAGGGTAGCTCCTACAATGAGCAGTTCTTC
>NA|TRBJ1-3|NA|TRBV6-1
CASSEEVGSAGNTIYF
TGTGCCAGCAGTGAAGAGGTTGGGAGCGCTGGAAACACCATATATTTT
>TRBD1|TRBJ1-1|NA|TRBV15
CATSRDRTGTEAFF
TGTGCCACCAGCAGGGACAGGACGGGCACTGAAGCTTTCTTT
>TRBD1|TRBJ2-1|NA|TRBV5-6
CASSIDREFNEQFF
TGTGCCAGCAGCATCGACAGGGAATTCAATGAGCAGTTCTTC
>NA|TRBJ2-5|NA|TRBV11-1
CASSSWVDSQETQYF
TGTGCCAGCAGCTCGTGGGTGGACAGCCAAGAGACCCAGTACTTC